This TCR beta chain was sequenced during a study of blood T cell repertoires in COVID-19. The repertoire was sequenced with immunoSEQ multiplex PCR; TCRdb's copy has only in-frame clones and lacks some. In the table there are 200,000 to 300,000 clones, around nine tenths of which are singletons. In this sample, this clone turned up a few times. CDR1 MNHEY and CDR2 SMNVEV come from the germline V gene (reference sequence). Trimming left V 8 bases short and J 5 bases short, with 16 bases between. The CDR3 covers 14 residues. The rearrangement joins TRBV27 to TRBJ1-5; a weak D match, TRBD1 (6 bases). This TCR derives from an older woman who had recovered from COVID-19. Sequenced: peripheral blood. CDR3 loop: CASGRLQGDQPQHF. The CDR3, as DNA: TGTGCCAGCGGACGGCTACAGGGCGATCAGCCCCAGCATTTT.